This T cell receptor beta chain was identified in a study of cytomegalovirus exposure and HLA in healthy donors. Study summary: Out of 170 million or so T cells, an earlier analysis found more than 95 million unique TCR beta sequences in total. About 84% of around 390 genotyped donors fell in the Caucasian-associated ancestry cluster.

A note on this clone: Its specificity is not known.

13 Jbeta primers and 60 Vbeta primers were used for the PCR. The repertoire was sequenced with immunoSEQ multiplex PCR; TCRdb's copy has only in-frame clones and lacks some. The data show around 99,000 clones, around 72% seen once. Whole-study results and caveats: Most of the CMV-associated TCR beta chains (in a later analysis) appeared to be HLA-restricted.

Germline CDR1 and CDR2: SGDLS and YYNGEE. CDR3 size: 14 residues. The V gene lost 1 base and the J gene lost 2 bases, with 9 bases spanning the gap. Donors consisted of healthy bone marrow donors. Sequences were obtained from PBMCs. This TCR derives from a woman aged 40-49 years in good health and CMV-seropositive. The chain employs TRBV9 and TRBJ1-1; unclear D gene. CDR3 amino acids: CASSVYSENTEAFF. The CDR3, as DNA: TGTGCCAGCAGCGTATATTCAGAAAACACTGAAGCTTTCTTT.